This T cell receptor (beta chain) was documented in a study of OX40 agonist ivuxolimab in advanced cancers. Study overall: Patients receiving dose escalation had hepatocellular carcinoma, melanoma, renal cell or head and neck cancer. Participants could have had prior anti-PD-1, anti-PD-L1 or anti-CTLA-4 therapy, and less than 45% had some. The study's findings and limits: Compared with others, partial responders at 0.1-3.0 mg/kg displayed clonal expansion among the lowest.

Concerning this clone itself: Its antigen is currently unknown.

The CDR3 totals 16 residues. Germline-derived CDR1 and CDR2 are SEHNR and FQNEAQ (reference sequence). V was cut by 5 bases and J by 2 bases, with 16 bases left in between. Data came from immunoSEQ multiplex PCR; TCRdb stores just in-frame clones and leaves some out. The sample yields roughly 75,000 clones, 80% to 90% seen once. This TCR was recovered from an adult with an advanced solid tumor such as melanoma, head and neck, liver or kidney cancer. This sample comprised CD4+ or CD8+ T cells sorted from blood, obtained in a trial of the OX40 agonist ivuxolimab. V gene TRBV7-9 combines with J gene TRBJ2-4; tentatively, D is TRBD1 (5 bases). The DNA of the CDR3 is TGTGCCAGCAGCCTTCTACCCCCAGGGCCCAAAAACATTCAGTACTTC. Its translation is CASSLLPPGPKNIQYF.